The next 20 T cell receptor beta chains were all read from a single sample in a study of blood T cell repertoires in COVID-19. TCRdb keeps only in-frame clones here, not all; method: immunoSEQ multiplex PCR. The sample yields about 150,000 clones, about nine tenths seen once. The sequencing input was peripheral blood. Receptors originate from a man aged 80 or over with acute or convalescent COVID-19.

J is TRBJ1-1 and V is TRBV29-1; D uncertain. V was cut by 7 bases and J by 0 bases, with 9 bases left in between. Looked up from germline, CDR1 is SQVTM and CDR2 is ANQGSEA. This CDR3 is built from 12 residues. CDR3 sequence (DNA): TGCAGCGCAACCCGGGTGAACACTGAAGCTTTCTTT. Its translation: CSATRVNTEAFF.

The chain carries TRBV5-1 and TRBJ2-3, with D perhaps TRBD2 (6 bases). The germline V and J ends were trimmed by 5 bases and 2 bases, with 18 bases remaining between them. Germline V gene sequence: CDR1 SGHRS, CDR2 YFSETQ. The CDR3 is 16 residues long. Here the CDR3 reads CASRFSGASPTDTQYF. In DNA form, the CDR3 reads TGCGCCAGCAGGTTCTCGGGAGCCTCTCCCACAGATACGCAGTATTTT.

V and J are TRBV5-1 and TRBJ2-6, with D maybe TRBD1 (5 bases). Germline assignment: CDR1 SGHRS and CDR2 YFSETQ. Trimming left V 6 bases short and J 4 bases short, with 17 bases between. The CDR3 length is 16 residues. CDR3: CASTPGRAIGANVLTF. The CDR3 DNA sequence: TGCGCCAGCACCCCCGGCAGGGCCATAGGGGCCAACGTCCTGACTTTC.

The chain recombines TRBV28 with TRBJ1-2; D is undetermined. Germline V lookup: CDR1 MDHEN, CDR2 SYDVKM. The V end was cut by 2 bases, the J end by 1 base, with 8 bases between. This CDR3 is 14 amino acids long. CDR3 loop: CASSLPPSNYGYTF. In DNA, the CDR3 is TGTGCCAGCAGTTTACCCCCCAGTAACTATGGCTACACCTTC.

The chain uses TRBV19 and TRBJ1-1; D is undetermined. From germline, CDR1 is LNHDA and CDR2 SQIVND (reference sequence). The length of the CDR3 is 14 residues. Trimming left V 1 base short and J 1 base short, with 7 bases between. Here the CDR3 reads CASSIVAGNTEAFF. The CDR3 bases are TGTGCCAGTAGTATAGTGGCAGGGAACACTGAAGCTTTCTTT.

This clone has just one count. The V and J genes are TRBV24-1 and TRBJ2-3; D gene uncertain. This CDR3 is 16 amino acids long. The V gene lost 3 bases and the J gene lost 4 bases, with 16 bases spanning the gap. Germline V gene sequence: CDR1 KGHDR, CDR2 SFDVKD. CDR3 DNA: TGTGCCACCAGTGATACTTCTCGTGCAGGTCCAGATACGCAGTATTTT. This gives the protein CATSDTSRAGPDTQYF.

The rearrangement joins TRBV15 to TRBJ2-7; 10 bases are shared with TRBD2. CDR3 length: 16 amino acids. V shed 4 bases and J 2 bases; nucleotides not matched to a gene: 8. Germline values: CDR1 LNHNV, CDR2 YYDKDF (reference sequence). Written as DNA, the CDR3 is TGTGCCACCAGCACACCCCCAGCGGGAGGGCCCTACGAGCAGTACTTC. This translates into CATSTPPAGGPYEQYF.

V gene TRBV19 combines with J gene TRBJ1-1, with D tentatively TRBD1 (6 bases). Deletions cut 5 bases from V and 3 bases from J, with 19 bases between. The CDR3 spans 16 residues. From germline, CDR1 is LNHDA and CDR2 SQIVND (reference sequence). CDR3 residues: CASSERQVARHTEAFF. DNA for the CDR3: TGTGCCAGTAGTGAGCGACAGGTGGCGCGTCACACTGAAGCTTTCTTT.

The V gene is TRBV28, the J gene TRBJ1-2, with a weak D call TRBD1 (6 bases). Germline CDR1 is MDHEN and CDR2 is SYDVKM. This CDR3 spans 15 amino acids. V shed 6 bases and J shed 4 bases, with 18 bases lying between them. The DNA of the CDR3 is TGTGCCAGCAGCAAAGAGACAGGCTTAGGCTATGGCTACACCTTC. It encodes CASSKETGLGYGYTF.

The chain combines TRBV2 with TRBJ1-2; TRBD1 agrees at 10 bases. The CDR3 contains 15 residues. Unmatched junction bases numbered 7, after V lost 6 bases and J lost 3 bases. CDR1 and CDR2 (germline): SNHLY, FYNNEI. CDR3 nucleotides: TGTGCCAGCAGCCAGGAGGGACAGGGGTACTATGGCTACACCTTC. The encoded protein is CASSQEGQGYYGYTF. Combining the CDR3 with reference TRBV2 and TRBJ1-2 gives the whole variable domain EPEVTQTPSHQVTQMGQEVILRCVPISNHLYFYWYRQILGQKVEFLVSFYNNEISEKSEIFDDQFSVERPDGSNFTLKIRSTKLEDSAMYFCASSQEGQGYYGYTFGSGTRLTVV.

The J gene is TRBJ2-1, the V gene TRBV3-1 (or the pseudogene TRBV3-2), with 8 bases matching TRBD2. After removal of 6 bases from V and 0 bases from J, the junction contained 4 bases not matched to a gene. CDR1 and CDR2 from the germline V gene are LGHDT and YNNKEL (reference sequence). The length of the CDR3 is 15 residues. The CDR3: CASSPGGNSYNEQFF. As DNA, the CDR3 is TGTGCCAGCAGTCCGGGGGGGAACTCCTACAATGAGCAGTTCTTC.

V is TRBV4-2 and J is TRBJ1-4; weak D call: TRBD1 (5 bases). V was shortened by 0 bases and J by 8 bases, with 13 bases between the two germline ends. Germline V lookup: CDR1 LGHNA, CDR2 YNFKEQ. The CDR3 runs to 15 residues. Here the CDR3 DNA reads TGTGCCAGCAGCCAAGAGGGGCAGGGAAACGAAAAACTGTTTTTT. It is translated as CASSQEGQGNEKLFF.

This sequence joins TRBV5-1 and TRBJ2-3, with 10 bases fitting TRBD1. With V trimmed by 4 bases and J by 3 bases, 2 bases remained unmatched. The germline CDR1 and CDR2 sequences are SGHRS and YFSETQ. CDR3 length: 14 residues. CDR3 in amino acids: CASSEGQGTDTQYF. The CDR3 DNA is TGCGCCAGCAGCGAGGGACAGGGGACAGATACGCAGTATTTT. Variable domain in full (rest from reference TRBV5-1 and TRBJ2-3): KAGVTQTPRYLIKTRGQQVTLSCSPISGHRSVSWYQQTPGQGLQFLFEYFSETQRNKGNFPGRFSGRQFSNSRSEMNVSTLELGDSALYLCASSEGQGTDTQYFGPGTRLTVL.

This chain connects TRBV5-6 to TRBJ2-5; TRBD2 matches 12 bases. J gave up 2 bases and V 1 base, and 9 bases lay outside the gene matches. The V gene's germline CDR1 is SGHDT and CDR2 YYEEEE. The CDR3 loop spans 18 amino acids. The CDR3 nucleotides are TGTGCCAGCAGCTTGAGGCTAGCGGGAGGGCCGGGTCAAGAGACCCAGTACTTC. Protein sequence: CASSLRLAGGPGQETQYF.

This chain connects TRBV5-1 to TRBJ1-1; D perhaps matches TRBD1 (6 bases). V was shortened by 4 bases and J by 1 base, with 11 bases between the two germline ends. Germline assignment: CDR1 SGHRS and CDR2 YFSETQ. The CDR3 sequence is 14 residues long. The CDR3 coding sequence is TGCGCCAGCAGCGGGAAGACAGGGAACACTGAAGCTTTCTTT. Its translation: CASSGKTGNTEAFF.

This clone has a handful of counts. The chain uses TRBV10-3 and TRBJ2-7; 12 bases agree with TRBD1. Germline CDR1 ENHRY, CDR2 SYGVKD. This CDR3 is 14 amino acids long. Losses at the gene ends were 6 bases for V and 9 bases for J; bases not matched to a gene: 9. This CDR3 is CAIRAGTGGIGQYF. Here the CDR3 DNA reads TGTGCCATCAGAGCCGGGACAGGGGGCATAGGGCAGTACTTC.

The J gene is TRBJ1-2, the V gene TRBV3-1 (or the pseudogene TRBV3-2), with D unresolved. Trimming took off 4 bases at V and 4 bases at J, with 10 bases between the two ends. The CDR3 spans 13 residues. Looked up from germline, CDR1 is LGHDT and CDR2 is YNNKEL (reference sequence). CDR3 sequence (DNA): TGTGCCAGCAGCCTTAGTCCCGTCTATGGCTACACCTTC. Translated: CASSLSPVYGYTF.

The chain combines TRBV9 with TRBJ1-2; D unclear. CDR3 size: 13 residues. Germline CDR1 SGDLS, CDR2 YYNGEE. The V gene lost 2 bases and the J gene lost 0 bases, with 5 bases spanning the gap. CDR3 amino acids: CASSVNSNYGYTF. In DNA form, the CDR3 reads TGTGCCAGCAGCGTCAACTCTAACTATGGCTACACCTTC.

The V and J genes are TRBV5-1 and TRBJ1-1, with D unclear. The CDR3 extends over 16 amino acids. Trimming cost V 0 bases and J 0 bases, with 12 bases left between them. Germline values: CDR1 SGHRS, CDR2 YFSETQ. The CDR3 region is CASSLGSRDMNTEAFF. As DNA, the CDR3 is TGCGCCAGCAGCTTGGGGTCGCGAGACATGAACACTGAAGCTTTCTTT.

The chain recombines TRBV6-5 with TRBJ2-7; D perhaps matches TRBD2 (6 bases). Trimming left V 7 bases short and J 2 bases short, with 15 bases between. There are 14 residues in the CDR3. Germline assignment: CDR1 MNHEY and CDR2 SVGAGI. The DNA for the CDR3 is TGTGCCAGCACCTCTGGGGACTGGACCTACGAGCAGTACTTC. Amino acids: CASTSGDWTYEQYF.